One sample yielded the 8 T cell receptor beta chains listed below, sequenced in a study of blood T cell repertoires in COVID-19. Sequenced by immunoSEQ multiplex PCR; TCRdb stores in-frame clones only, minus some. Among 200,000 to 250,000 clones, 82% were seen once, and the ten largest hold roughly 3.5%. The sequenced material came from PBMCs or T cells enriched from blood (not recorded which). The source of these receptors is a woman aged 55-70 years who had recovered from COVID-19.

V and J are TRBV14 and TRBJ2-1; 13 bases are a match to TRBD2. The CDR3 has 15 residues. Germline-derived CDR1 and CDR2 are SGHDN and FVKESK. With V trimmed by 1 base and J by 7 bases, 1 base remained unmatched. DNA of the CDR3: TGTGCCAGCAGCCAAGTACTAGCGGGAGGGAATGAGCAGTTCTTC. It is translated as CASSQVLAGGNEQFF. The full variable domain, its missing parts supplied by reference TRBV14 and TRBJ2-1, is EAGVTQFPSHSVIEKGQTVTLRCDPISGHDNLYWYRRVMGKEIKFLLHFVKESKQDESGMPNNRFLAERTGGTYSTLKVQPAELEDSGVYFCASSQVLAGGNEQFFGPGTRLTVL.

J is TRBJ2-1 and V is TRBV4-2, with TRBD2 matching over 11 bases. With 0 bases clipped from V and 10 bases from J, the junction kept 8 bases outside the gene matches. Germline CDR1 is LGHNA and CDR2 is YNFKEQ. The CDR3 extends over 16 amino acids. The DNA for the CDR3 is TGTGCCAGCAGCCAAGAACTAGCGGGGGCCGCAAGGGAGCAGTTCTTC. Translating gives CASSQELAGAAREQFF.

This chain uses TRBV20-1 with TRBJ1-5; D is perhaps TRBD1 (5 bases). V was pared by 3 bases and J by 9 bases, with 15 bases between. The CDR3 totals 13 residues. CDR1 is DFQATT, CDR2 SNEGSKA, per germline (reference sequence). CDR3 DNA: TGCAGTGCTAGTGAACAGTCCCAGGGGCCCCAGCATTTT. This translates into CSASEQSQGPQHF.

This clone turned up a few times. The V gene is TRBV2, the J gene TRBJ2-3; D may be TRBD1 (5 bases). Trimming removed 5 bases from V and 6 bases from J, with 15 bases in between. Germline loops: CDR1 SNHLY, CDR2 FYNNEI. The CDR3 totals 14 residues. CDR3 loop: CASSKGQAGDTQYF. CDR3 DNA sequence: TGTGCCAGCAGTAAGGGGCAGGCCGGGGATACGCAGTATTTT.

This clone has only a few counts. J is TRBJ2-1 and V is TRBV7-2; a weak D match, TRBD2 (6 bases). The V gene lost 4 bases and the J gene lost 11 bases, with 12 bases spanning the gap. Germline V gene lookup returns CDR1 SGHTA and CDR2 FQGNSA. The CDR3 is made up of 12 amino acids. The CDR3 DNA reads TGTGCCAGCAGCTCCCAGGCGGGGAAGCAGTTCTTC. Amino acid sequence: CASSSQAGKQFF.

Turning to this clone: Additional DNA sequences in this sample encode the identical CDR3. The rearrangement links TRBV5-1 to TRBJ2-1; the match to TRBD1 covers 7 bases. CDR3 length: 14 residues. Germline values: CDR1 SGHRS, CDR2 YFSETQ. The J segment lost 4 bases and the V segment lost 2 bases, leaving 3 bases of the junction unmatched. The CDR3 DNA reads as TGCGCCAGCAGCTTAGGGACAGCTTACAATGAGCAGTTCTTC. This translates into CASSLGTAYNEQFF.

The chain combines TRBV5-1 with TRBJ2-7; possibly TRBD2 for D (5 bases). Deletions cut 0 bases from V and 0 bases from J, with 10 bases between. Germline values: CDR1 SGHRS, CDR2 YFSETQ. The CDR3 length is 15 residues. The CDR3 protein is CASSLGDYSSYEQYF. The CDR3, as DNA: TGCGCCAGCAGCTTGGGCGACTATTCCTCCTACGAGCAGTACTTC.

CDR3 nucleotides: TGTGCCAGCAGCGTAGGTGGGACAGGCGACTACGAGCAGTACTTC. This gives the protein CASSVGGTGDYEQYF. The chain has TRBV9 and TRBJ2-7; 8 bases fit TRBD1. Germline-derived CDR1 and CDR2 are SGDLS and YYNGEE. V shed 0 bases and J 3 bases; nucleotides not matched to a gene: 5. There are 15 residues in the CDR3.